These 31 T cell receptor beta chains came from one sample sequenced in a study of PD-1 blockade in classical Hodgkin lymphoma. Assay: immunoSEQ multiplex PCR; the TCRdb copy retains only in-frame clones and omits some. The sample shows about 90,000 clones, roughly nine tenths of them seen only once. Brentuximab vedotin exposure varied, and every patient relapsed after autologous stem cell transplantation. The specimen was peripheral blood mononuclear cells (PBMCs), collected before the second cycle of nivolumab. Source of these receptors: a human donor with classical Hodgkin lymphoma.

The chain joins TRBV10-2 to TRBJ2-3, with TRBD2 as a possible D gene (7 bases). The CDR3 totals 18 residues. Germline V gene lookup returns CDR1 WSHSY and CDR2 SAAADI. Between the trimmed V and J ends, which lost 0 bases and 3 bases, there was a span of 19 bases. The CDR3 DNA is TGCGCCAGCAGTGAGTCGAGATGGGGGGGCCTGTTGACAGATACGCAGTATTTT. Protein: CASSESRWGGLLTDTQYF.

V is TRBV19 and J is TRBJ2-2; unclear D gene. This CDR3 is 14 amino acids long. V lost 7 bases, J lost 5 bases, and 14 bases lay in between. The germline CDR1 and CDR2 sequences are LNHDA and SQIVND (reference sequence). The CDR3 spells CASKKEKGTGELFF. The CDR3 DNA sequence: TGTGCCAGTAAGAAGGAGAAAGGGACCGGGGAGCTGTTTTTT.

V is TRBV28 and J is TRBJ2-5; D may be TRBD2 (6 bases). The CDR3 length is 16 residues. Between the trimmed V and J ends, which lost 11 bases and 7 bases, there was a span of 29 bases. Per germline, CDR1 MDHEN and CDR2 SYDVKM. CDR3 sequence reads: CAVALGGGGGAGTQYF. DNA of the CDR3: TGTGCCGTAGCCCTCGGGGGTGGCGGAGGAGCTGGGACCCAGTACTTC.

The chain is built from TRBV4-1 and TRBJ1-5; 9 bases are a match to TRBD1. The V gene end was trimmed by 4 bases and the J gene end by 0 bases; junction bases not matched to a gene: 7. The CDR3 totals 17 residues. The germline V gene encodes CDR1 MGHRA and CDR2 YSYEKL. The CDR3 reads CASSPGTGLYSNQPQHF. CDR3 DNA: TGCGCCAGCAGCCCCGGGACAGGGCTCTATAGCAATCAGCCCCAGCATTTT.

This chain joins TRBV28 and TRBJ2-4; no definite D call. V was clipped by 7 bases and J by 1 base, with 14 bases between them. The CDR3 runs to 15 residues. Germline-derived CDR1 and CDR2 are MDHEN and SYDVKM. This chain's CDR3 is CASTVVWGAKNIQYF. The CDR3 region has the DNA TGTGCCAGCACTGTAGTTTGGGGTGCCAAAAACATTCAGTACTTC.

V gene TRBV6-5 combines with J gene TRBJ1-1, with 7 bases lining up with TRBD1. V gave up 2 bases and J gave up 1 base; unmatched junction bases: 7. Germline CDR1 reads MNHEY; CDR2 reads SVGAGI. The CDR3 covers 16 residues. CDR3 coding DNA: TGTGCCAGCAGTTACCGGGTGACAGGGCAGAACACTGAAGCTTTCTTT. It translates to CASSYRVTGQNTEAFF.

This chain uses TRBV30 with TRBJ1-1; 8 positions match TRBD1. With V trimmed by 0 bases and J by 2 bases, 11 bases remained unmatched. From germline, CDR1 is GTSNPN and CDR2 SVGIG (reference sequence). CDR3 length: 17 amino acids. CDR3 residues: CAWSVDRTGKFNTEAFF. Here the CDR3 DNA reads TGTGCCTGGAGTGTCGATCGGACAGGGAAATTTAACACTGAAGCTTTCTTT.

J is TRBJ1-1 and V is TRBV5-1; perhaps TRBD1 as D (5 bases). Germline V gene data show CDR1 as SGHRS and CDR2 as YFSETQ. This CDR3 is built from 14 residues. The V end was cut by 0 bases, the J end by 3 bases, with 9 bases between. The CDR3 is CASSLVPGHTEAFF. In DNA form, the CDR3 reads TGCGCCAGCAGCTTGGTCCCAGGGCACACTGAAGCTTTCTTT.

The V call is TRBV9, the J call TRBJ1-4; no reliable D call. Trimming removed 3 bases from V and 4 bases from J, with 4 bases in between. The germline V gene encodes CDR1 SGDLS and CDR2 YYNGEE. CDR3 length: 12 amino acids. CDR3 sequence reads: CASSADNEKLFF. The DNA of the CDR3 is TGTGCCAGCAGCGCTGATAATGAAAAACTGTTTTTT. The entire variable domain, with the rest obtained from reference TRBV9 and TRBJ1-4, is as follows: DSGVTQTPKHLITATGQRVTLRCSPRSGDLSVYWYQQSLDQGLQFLIQYYNGEERAKGNILERFSAQQFPDLHSELNLSSLELGDSALYFCASSADNEKLFFGSGTQLSVL.

The V call is TRBV15, the J call TRBJ2-3; maybe TRBD2 (5 bases). This CDR3 is 15 amino acids long. Germline CDR1 is LNHNV and CDR2 is YYDKDF (reference sequence). The V end lost 1 base, the J end lost 2 bases, and 10 bases lay between the germline ends. CDR3 in amino acids: CATSRGSGTTDTQYF. CDR3 nucleotides: TGTGCCACCAGCAGAGGAAGCGGTACCACAGATACGCAGTATTTT.

This clone turned up a few times. The chain couples TRBV2 to TRBJ1-5; a possible D gene is TRBD1 (6 bases). CDR3 length equals 14 residues. CDR1 SNHLY and CDR2 FYNNEI come from the germline V gene. Between the trimmed V and J ends, which lost 6 bases and 9 bases, there was a span of 18 bases. The CDR3 coding sequence is TGTGCCAGCAGAAGGGAAGGGGGGGGTGGGCCCCAGCATTTT. Translating it yields CASRREGGGGPQHF.

In its sample, this clone was seen once. The chain employs TRBV28 and TRBJ1-2; maybe TRBD1 (6 bases). V lost 7 bases to trimming and J lost 6 bases, with 15 bases between them. The germline V gene has CDR1 MDHEN and CDR2 SYDVKM. The CDR3 has 13 residues. The CDR3 protein is CASTSNRENGYTF. CDR3 coding DNA: TGTGCCAGCACTTCGAACAGGGAAAATGGCTACACCTTC.

CDR3 protein: CAISEPYDREKSDTQYF. In nucleotides, the CDR3 is TGTGCCATCAGTGAGCCCTATGACAGGGAGAAATCAGATACGCAGTATTTT. The chain has TRBV10-3 and TRBJ2-3; 7 nucleotides align to TRBD1. The germline gives CDR1 ENHRY, CDR2 SYGVKD. The CDR3 sequence is 17 residues long. Trimming at V came to 2 bases and at J to 4 bases, leaving 12 bases not matched to a gene.

The rearrangement uses TRBV18 and TRBJ1-2; D is possibly TRBD1 (5 bases). CDR1 and CDR2 from the germline V gene are KGHSH and LQKENI. This CDR3 contains 17 residues. V was shortened by 1 base and J by 4 bases, with 19 bases between the two germline ends. CDR3 DNA: TGTGCCAGCTCACCACTTCTGGAAGGGGTTTCGGGCTATGGCTACACCTTC. This gives the protein CASSPLLEGVSGYGYTF.

This rearrangement joins TRBV5-1 to TRBJ2-2; TRBD2 matches at 9 bases. With 0 bases clipped from V and 4 bases from J, the junction kept 13 bases outside the gene matches. CDR1 is SGHRS and CDR2 is YFSETQ in the germline V gene. This CDR3 comprises 19 residues. The CDR3 reads CASSLGPAGGPRGTGELFF. In DNA, the CDR3 is TGCGCCAGCAGCTTGGGCCCAGCGGGGGGCCCCCGGGGCACCGGGGAGCTGTTTTTT.

V usage is TRBV7-6 and J usage is TRBJ2-7; perhaps D is TRBD1 or TRBD2 (5 bases each). The germline CDR1 and CDR2 sequences are SGHVS and FNYEAQ. Trimming stripped 5 bases from V and 6 bases from J, with 14 bases between. The CDR3 extends over 13 amino acids. The CDR3 DNA is TGTGCCAGCAGCCATGGGACGGTGAGCGAGCAGTACTTC. Translating gives CASSHGTVSEQYF.

The rearrangement links TRBV7-9 to TRBJ2-7; 9 bases fit TRBD2. Losses at the gene ends were 7 bases for V and 0 bases for J; bases not matched to a gene: 7. This CDR3 comprises 15 residues. Germline V gene data show CDR1 as SEHNR and CDR2 as FQNEAQ (reference sequence). The CDR3 DNA reads TGTGCCAGCACCAATAGCGGGGGTAGCTCCTACGAGCAGTACTTC. Amino acids: CASTNSGGSSYEQYF. Full variable domain (outside the CDR3, taken from reference TRBV7-9 and TRBJ2-7): DTGVSQNPRHKITKRGQNVTFRCDPISEHNRLYWYRQTLGQGPEFLTYFQNEAQLEKSRLLSDRFSAERPKGSFSTLEIQRTEQGDSAMYLCASTNSGGSSYEQYFGPGTRLTVT.

This CDR3 is CASSLVIAGNTDTQYF. For the CDR3, the DNA is TGCGCCAGCAGCTTGGTAATAGCGGGCAACACAGATACGCAGTATTTT. J is TRBJ2-3 and V is TRBV5-1, with 7 bases that match TRBD2. Germline lookup yields CDR1 SGHRS and CDR2 YFSETQ. The CDR3 runs 16 residues. Trimming cost V 0 bases and J 2 bases; bases outside gene matches: 6.

The rearrangement links TRBV10-3 to TRBJ1-2; 10 bases map to TRBD1. The CDR3 loop spans 15 amino acids. The germline V gene encodes CDR1 ENHRY and CDR2 SYGVKD. The J segment lost 7 bases and the V segment lost 2 bases, leaving 7 bases of the junction unmatched. The CDR3 protein is CAISETGTGEAGYTF. CDR3 in DNA: TGTGCCATCAGTGAGACCGGGACAGGGGAGGCTGGCTACACCTTC.

This clone was counted only a few times. The chain has TRBV4-1 and TRBJ2-7, with a possible D match to TRBD2 (6 bases). V gave up 0 bases and J gave up 6 bases, with 21 bases separating them. From germline, CDR1 is MGHRA and CDR2 YSYEKL. CDR3 length equals 17 residues. The CDR3 reads CASSQEIGLRPYPEQYF. The CDR3 DNA reads TGCGCCAGCAGCCAAGAAATTGGACTAAGACCTTACCCCGAGCAGTACTTC.

The chain carries TRBV7-9 and TRBJ1-3, with D perhaps matching TRBD1 (6 bases). With 5 bases removed from V and 2 bases from J, the gap between germline ends came to 16 bases. This CDR3 spans 16 amino acids. CDR1 and CDR2 from the germline V gene are SEHNR and FQNEAQ (reference sequence). The CDR3 DNA reads as TGTGCCAGCAGCATTCGGACAGACAGAACTGGAAACACCATATATTTT. Its translation is CASSIRTDRTGNTIYF.

The rearrangement links TRBV15 to TRBJ2-7; perhaps TRBD2 as D (6 bases). With 0 bases removed from V and 5 bases from J, the gap between germline ends came to 11 bases. Germline values: CDR1 LNHNV, CDR2 YYDKDF (reference sequence). This CDR3 is built from 14 residues. The CDR3 reads CATSRDPGDHEQYF. The CDR3 DNA reads TGTGCCACCAGCAGAGATCCGGGGGACCACGAGCAGTACTTC.

The CDR3 DNA follows: TGTGCCAGCAGTTTAATTGGAGGGCGAGAGACCCAGTACTTC. Its translation: CASSLIGGRETQYF. The chain couples TRBV28 to TRBJ2-5, with D possibly TRBD2 on 6 matching bases. CDR1 MDHEN and CDR2 SYDVKM come from the germline V gene. The CDR3 length is 14 residues. V lost 2 bases, J lost 4 bases, and 11 bases lay in between.

The chain links TRBV10-3 to TRBJ1-1; D remains unclear. Deletions cut 3 bases from V and 1 base from J, with 6 bases between. The V gene's germline CDR1 is ENHRY and CDR2 SYGVKD. The CDR3 consists of 13 residues. In DNA form, the CDR3 reads TGTGCCATCAGTGATCTGGGGAACACTGAAGCTTTCTTT. It yields the protein CAISDLGNTEAFF.

This clone was detected a few times. The V call is TRBV27, the J call TRBJ2-1; 9 bases fit TRBD2. The CDR3 spans 15 residues. J lost 5 bases, V lost 5 bases, and 7 bases had no gene match. From germline, CDR1 is MNHEY and CDR2 SMNVEV (reference sequence). CDR3 sequence: CASSLSGGYDNEQFF. The CDR3 DNA sequence: TGTGCCAGCAGTCTTAGCGGGGGTTATGACAATGAGCAGTTCTTC.

This sequence joins TRBV7-2 and TRBJ1-2; D call uncertain. The CDR3 sequence is 14 residues long. The germline CDR1 and CDR2 sequences are SGHTA and FQGNSA. The V and J ends lost 6 bases and 1 base respectively, with 12 bases between them. The CDR3 loop is CASRDSGINYGYTF. For the CDR3, the DNA is TGTGCCAGCAGAGACTCCGGGATTAACTATGGCTACACCTTC.

The chain links TRBV28 to TRBJ2-1; D gene ambiguous. Trimming pared 8 bases from V and 0 bases from J, leaving 14 bases between. Looked up from germline, CDR1 is MDHEN and CDR2 is SYDVKM. The CDR3 loop spans 15 amino acids. CDR3 sequence reads: CASCALGNSYNEQFF. DNA for the CDR3: TGTGCCAGCTGCGCTCTGGGGAACTCCTACAATGAGCAGTTCTTC.

This clone appeared a single time. The J gene is TRBJ1-3, the V gene TRBV11-2; 7 positions match TRBD1. The length of the CDR3 is 18 residues. With V trimmed by 3 bases and J by 0 bases, 11 bases remained unmatched. CDR1 SGHAT and CDR2 FQNNGV come from the germline V gene. Here the CDR3 DNA reads TGTGCCAGCAGCTTTCGTCCAGGGGGGATGAGCTCTGGAAACACCATATATTTT. Its protein is CASSFRPGGMSSGNTIYF.

This clone was counted a single time. The CDR3 nucleotides are TGCGCCAGCAGACTAGCGACCACCTACAATGAGCAGTTCTTC. Protein sequence: CASRLATTYNEQFF. V and J are TRBV4-1 and TRBJ2-1; 7 nucleotides match TRBD2. After removal of 6 bases from V and 2 bases from J, the junction contained 4 bases not matched to a gene. Germline CDR1 and CDR2: MGHRA and YSYEKL. This CDR3 is built from 14 residues.

The chain joins TRBV29-1 to TRBJ2-1; D gene uncertain. From germline, CDR1 is SQVTM and CDR2 ANQGSEA. This CDR3 contains 12 residues. With 4 bases removed from V and 9 bases from J, the gap between germline ends came to 13 bases. The CDR3 loop is CSVGKDWGEQFF. In DNA form, the CDR3 reads TGCAGCGTTGGAAAGGATTGGGGTGAGCAGTTCTTC.

The rearrangement uses TRBV10-2 and TRBJ2-7; 10 nucleotides agree with TRBD2. V shed 4 bases, J shed 7 bases, and the junction held 7 bases outside the gene matches. The germline V gene encodes CDR1 WSHSY and CDR2 SAAADI. The CDR3 is made up of 14 amino acids. The CDR3 loop is CASSGSSGSGEQYF. The CDR3 DNA reads TGCGCCAGCAGTGGTTCTAGCGGGAGCGGTGAGCAGTACTTC.